The clone carrying this T cell receptor beta chain was seen more than once but under ten times. Its cognate antigen is unknown. The junction shows a germline mismatch at one end, possibly a read error. This sample was included in a study of beta chain features in type 1 diabetes. Study background: Patient and healthy donor groups were alike in age, gender and cell yields.

The investigators reverse transcribed all of the isolated RNA, so they sequenced expressed TCRB transcripts. This table comes from immunoSEQ multiplex PCR, and its TCRdb copy is limited to in-frame clones, with some not included. The table lists roughly 730,000 clones, around an eighth of them singletons. Study-wide points: When Type 1 diabetes patients were examined, their TCRB CDR3s proved moderately but significantly shorter in all four CD4+ subsets. When cDNA is sequenced, cells with high TCR expression could be over-represented.

Purity exceeded 95% in all sorted populations. The CDR3 covers 11 residues. Germline assignment: CDR1 LNHNV and CDR2 YYDKDF (reference sequence). The TCR was taken from a man between 18 and 29 years old with type 1 diabetes. The specimen sequenced was naive CD4+ T cells from blood. This chain joins TRBV15 and TRBJ1-1; D remains ambiguous. The CDR3 sequence: CATHLGSEAFF. CDR3 in DNA: TGTGCCACCCACCTGGGGTCTGAGGCTTTCTTT.